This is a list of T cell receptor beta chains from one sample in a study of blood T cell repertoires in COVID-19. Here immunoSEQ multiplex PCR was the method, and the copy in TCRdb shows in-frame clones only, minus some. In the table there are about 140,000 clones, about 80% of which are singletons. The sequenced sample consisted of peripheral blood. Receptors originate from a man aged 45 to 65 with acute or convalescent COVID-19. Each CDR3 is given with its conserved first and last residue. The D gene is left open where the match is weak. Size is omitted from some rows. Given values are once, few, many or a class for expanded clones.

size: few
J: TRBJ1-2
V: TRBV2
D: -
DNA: TGTGCCAGCAGGCGGGAGACGGAATCTAACTATGGCTACACCTTC
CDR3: CASRRETESNYGYTF

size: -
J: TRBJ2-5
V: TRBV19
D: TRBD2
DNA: TGTGCCAGTAGTGGCGCGGGGGGGCCAGGAGAGACCCAGTACTTC
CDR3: CASSGAGGPGETQYF

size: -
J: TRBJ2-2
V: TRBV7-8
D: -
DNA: TGTGCCAGCAGCCCCTACCGGGGGGCCACGAACACCGGGGAGCTGTTTTTT
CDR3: CASSPYRGATNTGELFF

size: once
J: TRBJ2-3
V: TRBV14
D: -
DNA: TGTGCCAGCAGCCCTTCCGGACAGTTTTTTTCAGATACGCAGTATTTT
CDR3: CASSPSGQFFSDTQYF

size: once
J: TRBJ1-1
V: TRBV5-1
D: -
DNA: TGCGCCAGCAGCTTGATGACGGGGACTGAAGCTTTCTTT
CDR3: CASSLMTGTEAFF

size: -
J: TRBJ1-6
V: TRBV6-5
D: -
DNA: TGTGCCAGCAGTTTTCAGGGGAAGGGTTCACCCCTCCACTTT
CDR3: CASSFQGKGSPLHF

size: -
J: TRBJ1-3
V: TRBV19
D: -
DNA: TGTGCCAGTAGTATGATGACATACGGAAACACCATATATTTT
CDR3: CASSMMTYGNTIYF

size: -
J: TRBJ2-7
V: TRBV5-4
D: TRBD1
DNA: TGTGCCAGCAGCCCGGACAGGGGCGCCTACGAGCAGTACTTC
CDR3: CASSPDRGAYEQYF

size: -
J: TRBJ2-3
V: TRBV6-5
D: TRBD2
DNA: TGTGCCAGCAGGCTAGCGGGGGGGCCTGAAGATACGCAGTATTTT
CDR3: CASRLAGGPEDTQYF

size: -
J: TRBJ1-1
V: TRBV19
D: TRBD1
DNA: TGTGCCAGTATCCGGGGAACAGGGGGGCTGACCACTGAAGCTTTCTTT
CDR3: CASIRGTGGLTTEAFF

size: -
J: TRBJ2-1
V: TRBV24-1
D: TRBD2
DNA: TGTGCCACCAGTGGACTAGCGGGGATCTACAATGAGCAGTTCTTC
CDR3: CATSGLAGIYNEQFF

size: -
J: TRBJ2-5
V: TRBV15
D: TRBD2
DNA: TGTGCCACCAGCAGAGGGGCGGGGTGGCTAGCGGAGGGGGAGACCCAGTACTTC
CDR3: CATSRGAGWLAEGETQYF

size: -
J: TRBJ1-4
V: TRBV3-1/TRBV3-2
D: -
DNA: TGTGCCAGCAGCCCCCTGGAGGAGGATGAAAAACTGTTTTTT
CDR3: CASSPLEEDEKLFF

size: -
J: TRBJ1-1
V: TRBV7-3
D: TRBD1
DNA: TGTGCCAGCAGCCAAGGGGACAGGGATTTTAGTGAAGCTTTCTTT
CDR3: CASSQGDRDFSEAFF

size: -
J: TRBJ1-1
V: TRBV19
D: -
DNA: TGTGCCAGTAGTATAGACCACAGCTCCACTGAAGCTTTCTTT
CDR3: CASSIDHSSTEAFF

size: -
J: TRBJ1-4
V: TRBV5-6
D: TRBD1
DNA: TGTGCCAGCAGCGTGGCCGGGACAGGGAGGGGTAATGAAAAACTGTTTTTT
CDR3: CASSVAGTGRGNEKLFF